The 25 T cell receptor beta chains reported below all come from one sample, sequenced in a study of CD8 T cells in Susac syndrome. RNA in amounts of about 0.45 to 1 ug was reverse transcribed with random hexamers. One entry per CDR3 protein results from TCRdb running MiXCR on the immunoSEQ multiplex PCR reads. The table has some 210,000 distinct CDR3 sequences, about 95% seen once. Sample: CD4+ T cells from PBMCs. Receptors were obtained from a human donor with Susac syndrome.

The rearrangement links TRBV5-1 to TRBJ2-1, with TRBD1 identical over 7 bases. The CDR3 sequence is 14 residues long. CDR1 and CDR2 (germline): SGHRS, YFSETQ. V was clipped by 4 bases and J by 8 bases; unmatched bases: 9. The CDR3 nucleotides read TGCGCCAGCAGCAAATCTACAGGGGAGTATGAGCAGTTCTTC. Its translation: CASSKSTGEYEQFF.

The chain links TRBV12-5 to TRBJ2-3, with D hard to call. The CDR3 is 12 amino acids. Germline assignment: CDR1 LGHNT and CDR2 FRNRAP. Trimming took 0 bases from V and 3 from J, leaving 1 base between them. Here the CDR3 reads CASGLVTDTQYF. Here the CDR3 DNA reads TGTGCTAGTGGTTTGGTAACAGATACGCAGTATTTT.

The rearrangement joins TRBV12-3 or TRBV12-4 to TRBJ1-5; 9 bases map to TRBD1. With V trimmed by 6 bases and J by 4 bases, 7 bases remained unmatched. The length of the CDR3 is 15 residues. The DNA for the CDR3 is TGTGCCAGCAGGACCACAGGGGGCCGTAATCAGCCCCAGCATTTT. Encoded protein: CASRTTGGRNQPQHF.

V and J are TRBV3-1 and TRBJ2-1; D gene uncertain. Trimming removed 0 bases from V and 0 bases from J, with 6 bases in between. CDR3 length: 15 residues. Germline CDR1 is LGHDT and CDR2 is YNNKEL (reference sequence). This CDR3 reads CASSQDSSSYNEQFF. In nucleotides, the CDR3 is TGTGCCAGCAGCCAAGACTCCTCCTCCTACAATGAGCAGTTCTTC.

The DNA of the CDR3 is TGCGCCAGCAGCTTGGGGACCGGGGGCCAGCAGCCCCAGCATTTT. Protein product: CASSLGTGGQQPQHF. V is TRBV5-1 and J is TRBJ1-5, with a tentative D call TRBD1 (6 bases). V shed 0 bases and J shed 7 bases, with 14 bases lying between them. This CDR3 has 15 amino acids. The germline CDR1 and CDR2 sequences are SGHRS and YFSETQ.

Written as DNA, the CDR3 is TGTGCCAGCAGCCCTACAACGGCTGGGGCCAACGTCCTGACTTTC. As protein: CASSPTTAGANVLTF. The V and J genes are TRBV3-1 and TRBJ2-6; D remains ambiguous. Looked up from germline, CDR1 is LGHDT and CDR2 is YNNKEL (reference sequence). The CDR3 contains 15 residues. The V end was cut by 4 bases, the J end by 2 bases, with 9 bases between.

The chain carries TRBV20-1 and TRBJ2-1, with 7 nucleotides matching TRBD1. CDR3 size: 18 residues. The ends lost 0 bases at V and 6 bases at J; junction bases unmatched: 17. CDR1 DFQATT and CDR2 SNEGSKA come from the germline V gene (reference sequence). In DNA form, the CDR3 reads TGCAGTGCTAGAGATAGTCGAAGGGGGACAGCCCGAGGCAATGAGCAGTTCTTC. Encoded protein: CSARDSRRGTARGNEQFF.

The J gene is TRBJ2-7, the V gene TRBV9, with 9 bases identical to TRBD1. This CDR3 is built from 16 residues. The V and J ends lost 3 bases and 3 bases, in that order; junction bases with no gene match: 10. CDR1 is SGDLS, CDR2 YYNGEE, per germline. The CDR3 sequence is CASSAGPGTGLYEQYF. CDR3 sequence (DNA): TGTGCCAGCAGCGCCGGCCCCGGGACAGGGCTCTACGAGCAGTACTTC.

The chain uses TRBV5-1 and TRBJ2-7; D may be TRBD1 (5 bases). V lost 0 bases and J lost 6, with 13 bases in between. CDR1 is SGHRS and CDR2 is YFSETQ in the germline V gene. This CDR3 region has 14 residues. In DNA form, the CDR3 reads TGCGCCAGCAGCTTGGATCAGGGTTTCTCCGAGCAGTACTTC. Its protein is CASSLDQGFSEQYF.

The rearrangement uses TRBV27 and TRBJ2-4; D is perhaps TRBD2 (6 bases). The CDR3 contains 15 residues. Germline V gene lookup returns CDR1 MNHEY and CDR2 SMNVEV (reference sequence). The germline V and J ends were trimmed by 8 bases and 2 bases, with 16 bases remaining between them. The CDR3 DNA reads TGTGCCAGCCTAGGGAGGCAGGGACCCAAAAACATTCAGTACTTC. It translates to CASLGRQGPKNIQYF.

The chain joins TRBV12-3 or TRBV12-4 to TRBJ1-1; D is ambiguous. Trimming pared 4 bases from V and 3 bases from J, leaving 12 bases between. This CDR3 is built from 14 residues. CDR3 sequence reads: CASSSYGKDTEAFF. The CDR3 bases are TGTGCCAGCAGTTCCTACGGGAAGGACACTGAAGCTTTCTTT.

V usage is TRBV10-3 and J usage is TRBJ2-6, with no clear D. Germline V lookup: CDR1 ENHRY, CDR2 SYGVKD. The CDR3 extends over 14 amino acids. Trimming took off 5 bases at V and 2 bases at J, with 7 bases between the two ends. The CDR3 loop is CAISPLTGANVLTF. CDR3 nucleotide sequence: TGTGCCATCAGTCCATTGACTGGGGCCAACGTCCTGACTTTC.

This chain links TRBV7-3 with TRBJ1-2; D may be TRBD1 (5 bases). Germline V gene sequence: CDR1 SGHTA, CDR2 FQGTGA. This CDR3 is built from 15 residues. Trimming removed 5 bases from V and 4 bases from J, with 17 bases in between. CDR3 nucleotide sequence: TGTGCCAGCAGCCCGTCCACAGGTCCCTTCTATGGCTACACCTTC. Its protein product is CASSPSTGPFYGYTF.

The chain joins TRBV20-1 to TRBJ2-7; TRBD1 agrees at 7 bases. The CDR3 totals 15 residues. The trim removed 1 base at V and 6 bases at J, leaving 12 bases unmatched. From germline, CDR1 is DFQATT and CDR2 SNEGSKA (reference sequence). CDR3 loop: CSARANPTGIGEQYF. The DNA for the CDR3 is TGCAGTGCTAGAGCCAACCCGACAGGGATCGGCGAGCAGTACTTC.

The rearrangement uses TRBV19 and TRBJ1-2; D might be TRBD1 (6 bases). This CDR3 contains 14 residues. The V end lost 6 bases, the J end lost 5 bases, and 16 bases lay between the germline ends. Germline values: CDR1 LNHDA, CDR2 SQIVND (reference sequence). CDR3 sequence: CASRALTGRYGYTF. For the CDR3, the DNA is TGTGCCAGTAGGGCTCTGACAGGAAGATATGGCTACACCTTC.

The chain uses TRBV7-9 and TRBJ2-1; 8 positions match TRBD1. CDR3 size: 15 residues. Per the germline V gene, CDR1 is SEHNR and CDR2 is FQNEAQ (reference sequence). V trimming: 4 bases; J trimming: 2 bases; junction bases outside the gene matches: 4. Here the CDR3 reads CASSSDRGTYNEQFF. For the CDR3, the DNA is TGTGCCAGCAGCTCAGACAGGGGCACCTACAATGAGCAGTTCTTC.

The V gene is TRBV18, the J gene TRBJ2-3, with D maybe TRBD2 (6 bases). Trimming stripped 6 bases from V and 0 bases from J, with 16 bases between. Germline assignment: CDR1 KGHSH and CDR2 LQKENI. The CDR3 covers 16 residues. The CDR3 loop reads CASSLMGGTSTDTQYF. The CDR3 DNA sequence: TGTGCCAGCTCCCTAATGGGGGGTACTAGCACAGATACGCAGTATTTT.

The chain carries TRBV6-5 and TRBJ1-2, with no clear D. The CDR3 is made up of 15 amino acids. The germline V and J ends were trimmed by 2 bases and 3 bases, with 13 bases remaining between them. Germline assignment: CDR1 MNHEY and CDR2 SVGAGI. The CDR3 sequence is CASSYAVGFYYGYTF. The CDR3 bases are TGTGCCAGCAGTTACGCAGTGGGATTCTACTATGGCTACACCTTC.

V gene TRBV7-3 combines with J gene TRBJ1-1, with 8 bases matching TRBD1. Germline loops: CDR1 SGHTA, CDR2 FQGTGA. V shed 4 bases and J 4 bases; nucleotides not matched to a gene: 2. This CDR3 contains 13 residues. The CDR3 sequence: CASSSDRVTEAFF. The CDR3 coding sequence is TGTGCCAGCAGCTCGGACAGGGTCACTGAAGCTTTCTTT.

The chain uses TRBV6-6 and TRBJ1-1; 8 bases align to TRBD1. Trimming at V came to 5 bases and at J to 3 bases, leaving 8 bases not matched to a gene. Germline V gives CDR1 MNHNY, CDR2 SVGAGI (reference sequence). This CDR3 has 15 residues. Written as DNA, the CDR3 is TGTGCCAGCAGTCCGTGGACAGGGATGGACACTGAAGCTTTCTTT. It specifies CASSPWTGMDTEAFF.

This chain connects TRBV20-1 to TRBJ2-1, with D perhaps given as TRBD1 or TRBD2 (5 bases each). The CDR3 is 10 amino acids. Trimming cost V 3 bases and J 10 bases, with 7 bases left between them. Germline V CDR1 and CDR2: DFQATT, SNEGSKA (reference sequence). The CDR3 DNA follows: TGCAGTGCTAGCGGGGCCGAGCAGTTCTTC. As protein: CSASGAEQFF.

A few counts support this clonotype. The V call is TRBV12-3 or TRBV12-4, the J call TRBJ2-3; D is uncertain. CDR3 size: 14 residues. V was trimmed by 3 bases and J by 1 base, leaving 8 bases between them. The CDR3 DNA reads as TGTGCCAGCAGTTTGGGTGGGGGCACAGATACGCAGTATTTT. It yields the protein CASSLGGGTDTQYF.

This clonotype was seen more than once but under ten times. The chain recombines TRBV24-1 with TRBJ2-1; 7 bases fit TRBD2. The CDR3 runs 15 residues. The trim removed 4 bases at V and 1 base at J, leaving 3 bases unmatched. Germline V lookup: CDR1 KGHDR, CDR2 SFDVKD. Here the CDR3 reads CATSEQRGSYNEQFF. CDR3 bases: TGTGCCACCAGTGAACAGCGGGGTTCCTACAATGAGCAGTTCTTC.

Only one count was recorded for this clonotype. The chain joins TRBV6-6 to TRBJ2-7; no clear D. The length of the CDR3 is 13 residues. Germline CDR1 MNHNY, CDR2 SVGAGI (reference sequence). V dropped 2 bases and J dropped 3 bases, with 8 bases sitting between them. CDR3 DNA sequence: TGTGCCAGCAGTTACGCGCAGGACTACGAGCAGTACTTC. As protein: CASSYAQDYEQYF.

The CDR3, as DNA: TGTGCCAGCAGTGTAGCAGGGGGCACCGGGGAGCTGTTTTTT. Translating it yields CASSVAGGTGELFF. The rearrangement uses TRBV2 and TRBJ2-2, with 7 bases that match TRBD1. Trimming cost V 4 bases and J 4 bases; bases outside gene matches: 3. Germline V CDR1 and CDR2: SNHLY, FYNNEI. The CDR3 extends over 14 amino acids.